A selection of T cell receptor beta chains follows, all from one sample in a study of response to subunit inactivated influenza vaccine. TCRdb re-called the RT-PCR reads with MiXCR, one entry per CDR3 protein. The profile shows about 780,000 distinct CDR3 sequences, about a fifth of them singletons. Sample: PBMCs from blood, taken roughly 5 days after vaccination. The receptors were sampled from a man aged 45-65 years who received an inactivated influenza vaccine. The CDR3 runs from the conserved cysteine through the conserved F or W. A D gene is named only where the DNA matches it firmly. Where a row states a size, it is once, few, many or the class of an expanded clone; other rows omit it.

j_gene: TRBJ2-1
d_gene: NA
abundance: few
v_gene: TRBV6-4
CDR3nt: TGTGCCAGCCGCCCCAGGGCGGGGTGGAGTAATGAGCAGTTCTTC
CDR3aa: CASRPRAGWSNEQFF

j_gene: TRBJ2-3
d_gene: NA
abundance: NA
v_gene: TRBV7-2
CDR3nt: TGTGCCAGCAGCAGGGGACGGGGCTGGGTGTCGCAGTATTTT
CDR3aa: CASSRGRGWVSQYF

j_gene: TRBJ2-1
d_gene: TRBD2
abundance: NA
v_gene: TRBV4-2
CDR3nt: TGTGCCAGCAGCCGACCGGGACTAGCGGGTCCCAATGAGCAGTTCTTC
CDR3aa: CASSRPGLAGPNEQFF

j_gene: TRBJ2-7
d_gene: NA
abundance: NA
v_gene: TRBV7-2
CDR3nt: TGTGCCAGCAGCGCGTGGACTGGGACGGAGTACGAGCAGTACTTC
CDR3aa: CASSAWTGTEYEQYF

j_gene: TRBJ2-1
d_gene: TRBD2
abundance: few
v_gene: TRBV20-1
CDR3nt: TGCAGTGCGAGGGGACTAGCGGGAGACAATGAGCAGTTCTTC
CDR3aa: CSARGLAGDNEQFF

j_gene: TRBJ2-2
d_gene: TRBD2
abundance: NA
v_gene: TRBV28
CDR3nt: TGTGCCAGCAGGACTAGCGGGGTTAACACCGGGGAGCTGTTTTTT
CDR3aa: CASRTSGVNTGELFF

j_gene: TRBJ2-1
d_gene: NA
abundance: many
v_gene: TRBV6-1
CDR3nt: TGTGCCAGCAGCCCGACTAGTACCCACAATGAGCAGTTCTTC
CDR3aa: CASSPTSTHNEQFF

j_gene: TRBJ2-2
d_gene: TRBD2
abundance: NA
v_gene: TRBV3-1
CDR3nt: TGTGCCAGCAGAATACTAGCGGGAACCGGGGAGCTGTTTTTT
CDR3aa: CASRILAGTGELFF

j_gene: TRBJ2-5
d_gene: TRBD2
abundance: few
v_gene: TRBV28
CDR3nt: TGTGCCAGCAGCGAATCCGTGGGGGGGCAAGAGACCCAGTACTTC
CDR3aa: CASSESVGGQETQYF

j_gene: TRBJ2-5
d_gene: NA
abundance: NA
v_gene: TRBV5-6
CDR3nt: TGTGCCAGCAGCTGGGTATGGTTAGAGACCCAGTACTTC
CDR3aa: CASSWVWLETQYF

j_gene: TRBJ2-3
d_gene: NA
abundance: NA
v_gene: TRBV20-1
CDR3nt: TGCAGTGCGACAAAAACAGCGGAGGGCTCAGATACGCAGTATTTT
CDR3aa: CSATKTAEGSDTQYF

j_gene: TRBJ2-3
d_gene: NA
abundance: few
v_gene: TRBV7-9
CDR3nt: TGTGCCAGCAGCTTAGTTTCAGGGAACACAGATACGCAGTATTTT
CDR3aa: CASSLVSGNTDTQYF

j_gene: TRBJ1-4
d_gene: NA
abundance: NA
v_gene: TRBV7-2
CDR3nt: TGTGCCAGCAGCTATAACATGGGGGAAAAACTGTTTTTT
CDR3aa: CASSYNMGEKLFF

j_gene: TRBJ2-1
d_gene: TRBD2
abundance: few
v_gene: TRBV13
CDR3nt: TGTGCCAGCAGCCCAGACACCTCTAGCGGGGGGGCCTTTTTGACGCAGTTCTTC
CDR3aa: CASSPDTSSGGAFLTQFF